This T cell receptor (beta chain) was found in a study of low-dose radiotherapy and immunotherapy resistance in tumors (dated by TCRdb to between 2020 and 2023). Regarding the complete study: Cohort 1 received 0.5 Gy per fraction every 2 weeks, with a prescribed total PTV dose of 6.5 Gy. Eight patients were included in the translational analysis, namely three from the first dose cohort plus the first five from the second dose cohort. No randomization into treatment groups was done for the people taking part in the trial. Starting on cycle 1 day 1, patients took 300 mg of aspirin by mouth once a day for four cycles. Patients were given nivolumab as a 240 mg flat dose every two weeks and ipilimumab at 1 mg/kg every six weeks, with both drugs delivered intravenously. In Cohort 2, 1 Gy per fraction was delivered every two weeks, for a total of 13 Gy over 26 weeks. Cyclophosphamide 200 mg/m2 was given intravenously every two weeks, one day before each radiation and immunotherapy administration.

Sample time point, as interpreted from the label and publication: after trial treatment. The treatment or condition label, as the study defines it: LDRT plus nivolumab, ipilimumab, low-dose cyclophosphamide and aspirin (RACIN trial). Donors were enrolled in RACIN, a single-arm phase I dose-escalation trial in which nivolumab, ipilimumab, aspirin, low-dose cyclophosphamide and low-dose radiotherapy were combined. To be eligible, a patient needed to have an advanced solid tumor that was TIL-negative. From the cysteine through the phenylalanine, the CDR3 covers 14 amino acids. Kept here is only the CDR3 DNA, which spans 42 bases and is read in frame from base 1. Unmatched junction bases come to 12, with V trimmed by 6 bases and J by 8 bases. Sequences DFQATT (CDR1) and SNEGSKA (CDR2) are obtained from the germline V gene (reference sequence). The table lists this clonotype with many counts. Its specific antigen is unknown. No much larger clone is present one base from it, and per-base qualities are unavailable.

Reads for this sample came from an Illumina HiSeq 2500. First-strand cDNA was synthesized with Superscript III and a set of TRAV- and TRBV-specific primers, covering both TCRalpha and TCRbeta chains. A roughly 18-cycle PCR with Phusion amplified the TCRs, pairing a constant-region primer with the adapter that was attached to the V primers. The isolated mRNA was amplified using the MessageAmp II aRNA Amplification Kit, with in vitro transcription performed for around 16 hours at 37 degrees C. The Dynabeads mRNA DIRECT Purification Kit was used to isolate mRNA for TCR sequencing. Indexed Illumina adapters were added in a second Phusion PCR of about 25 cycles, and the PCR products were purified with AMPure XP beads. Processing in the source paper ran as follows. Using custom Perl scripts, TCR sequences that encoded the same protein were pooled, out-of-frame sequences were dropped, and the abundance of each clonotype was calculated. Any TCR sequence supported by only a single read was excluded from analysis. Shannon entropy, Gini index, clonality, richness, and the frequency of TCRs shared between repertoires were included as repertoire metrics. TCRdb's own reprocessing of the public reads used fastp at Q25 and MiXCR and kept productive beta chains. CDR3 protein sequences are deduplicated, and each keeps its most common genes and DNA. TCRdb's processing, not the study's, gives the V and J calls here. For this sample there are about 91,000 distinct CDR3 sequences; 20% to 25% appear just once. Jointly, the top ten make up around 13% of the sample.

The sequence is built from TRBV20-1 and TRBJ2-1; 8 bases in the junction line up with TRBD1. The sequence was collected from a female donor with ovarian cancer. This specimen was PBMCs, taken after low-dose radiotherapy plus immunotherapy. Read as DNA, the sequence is TGCAGTGCCCAGGGGGCTTCGAGTATCTATGAGCAGTTCTTC. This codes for CSAQGASSIYEQFF.